This TCR beta chain was captured in a study of T cell responses to AZD1222 COVID-19 vaccine. Study observations and caveats: Vaccination with two AZD1222 doses was followed by a rise in Spike-specific TCR breadth and depth.

The CDR3 sequence is 17 residues long. Deletions cut 3 bases from V and 6 bases from J, with 23 bases between. Germline V CDR1 and CDR2: SGHRS, YFSETQ. Data came from immunoSEQ multiplex PCR; TCRdb stores just in-frame clones and leaves some out. The sample holds roughly 76,000 clones, roughly 88% seen once. As regards this clone: No antigen is known for it.

The rearrangement uses TRBV5-1 and TRBJ2-3, with D maybe TRBD2 (6 bases). This receptor was obtained from an adult in good health. The material was peripheral blood, obtained on day 0 of AZD1222 vaccination. The CDR3 DNA sequence: TGCGCCAGCAGCTCCCGCGGGGCCCTAGCCTCATTGGATACGCAGTATTTT. Its translation: CASSSRGALASLDTQYF.